This TCR beta chain was profiled in a study of graft-versus-host responses after intestinal transplantation (dated by TCRdb to the early 2020s). General notes on the study: Recipients received multivisceral, liver-intestinal, or isolated intestinal transplants. To identify alloreactive clones, pre-transplant mixed lymphocyte reaction products were sequenced and compared with unstimulated pre-transplant donor and recipient T cells. Rather than being sequenced by the commercial service, samples from three later patients were sequenced in-house on an Illumina MiSeq and processed with MiXCR. A peak of at least 4% donor T cells among recipient peripheral blood mononuclear cells was the definition used for donor T cell macrochimerism. Bulk TCR-beta CDR3 sequencing was used to track graft-versus-host and host-versus-graft alloreactive T cell clones in the graft, circulation and bone marrow after intestinal transplantation. Every recipient was given anti-thymocyte globulin induction, followed by approximately 3 years of maintenance tacrolimus and steroids. Of the 20 to 30 intestinal transplant recipients enrolled in the cohort, one of whom was a retransplant, 3 patients without pretransplant specimens were excluded.

The library came from the immunoSEQ multiplex PCR assay. For most patients, high-throughput TCR-beta CDR3 sequencing of genomic DNA was performed by Adaptive Biotechnologies. From the authors' description of their analysis: TCR sequencing data were retrieved from Adaptive's ImmunoSEQ software for about 17 patients, whereas a few other patients were processed with MiXCR and VDJtools. CDR3 nucleotide sequences shared by donor and recipient were removed because the origin of these sequences could not be assigned. To be classed as alloreactive, a clone needed at least 2-fold expansion over unstimulated cells and a minimum CFSE-low frequency of 0.002% (template counts) or 0.001% (read counts). A clone was considered mappable if detected in the sequenced pre-transplant spleen, lymph node, or MLR CFSE-low populations of the donor or recipient. Cumulative frequency of alloreactive clones was calculated as a percentage of all sequences weighted by copy number. TCRdb retrieved this table from immuneACCESS and kept in-frame rearrangements only. Not all clones are present; in checked studies, unresolved V genes account for under half, and no reason is known for the remainder. V and J calls and clone size are copied from that table; D and trimming were computed from the DNA. This sample is represented by tens of thousands of clones; roughly nine tenths of them were singletons. About 20% of the sample comes from the top ten.

Intraepithelial and lamina propria lymphocytes were isolated from graft specimens using dithiothreitol, EDTA incubations and collagenase D digestion. Bulk TCR-beta sequencing was performed on serial intestinal graft biopsy specimens collected as late as 600 days after transplant. The paper's findings and limits, for the study overall: GvH clones were detected in recipient bone marrow, and some of these GvH clones were observed earlier in ileal mucosa or blood, consistent with an intestinal mucosal origin. High GvH to HvG T cell clonal ratios were observed in the allografts of patients with donor T cell macrochimerism. Conclusions were limited by the relatively low number and heterogeneity of intestinal transplant patients. Early after transplant, peak levels of circulating GvH clones were associated with declines in HvG clones.

A remark on this clone: The target of this receptor is not known. Within one base of it there is no much larger clone, and no base qualities were kept.

In the germline V gene, CDR1 corresponds to MDHEN and CDR2 to SYDVKM. Between the V and J ends, shortened by 6 bases and 5 bases respectively, the junction contains 10 bases. The CDR3, cysteine through phenylalanine, is 12 amino acids long. Kept here is only the CDR3 DNA, which spans 36 bases and is read in frame from base 1. In this chain, TRBV28 is recombined with TRBJ1-2; the D segment could be TRBD1, given 5 matching bases. This clonotype was sampled from a human patient who received an intestinal transplant, so some T cells may come from the graft donor. This material consisted of ileum tissue, taken 204 days after intestinal transplant. The CDR3 reads CASRTGGYGYTF. The DNA sequence is given as TGTGCCAGCAGAACCGGGGGGTATGGCTACACCTTC.